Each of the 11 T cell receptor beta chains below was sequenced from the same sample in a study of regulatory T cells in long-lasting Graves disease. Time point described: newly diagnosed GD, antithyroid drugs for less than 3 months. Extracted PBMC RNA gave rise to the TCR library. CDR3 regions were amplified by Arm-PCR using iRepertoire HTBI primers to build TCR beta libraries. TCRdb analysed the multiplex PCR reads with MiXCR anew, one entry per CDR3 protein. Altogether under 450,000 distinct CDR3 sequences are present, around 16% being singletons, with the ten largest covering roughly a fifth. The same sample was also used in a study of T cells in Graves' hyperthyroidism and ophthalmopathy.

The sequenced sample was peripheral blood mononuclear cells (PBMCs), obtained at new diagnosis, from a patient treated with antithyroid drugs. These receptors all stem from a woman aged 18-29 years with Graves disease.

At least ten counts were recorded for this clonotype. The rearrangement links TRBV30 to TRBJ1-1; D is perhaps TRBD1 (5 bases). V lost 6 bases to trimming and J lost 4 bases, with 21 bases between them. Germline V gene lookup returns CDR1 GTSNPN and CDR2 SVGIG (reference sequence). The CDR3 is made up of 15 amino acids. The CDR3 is CACGRGRVVSTEAFF. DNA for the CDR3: TGTGCCTGCGGTAGGGGCAGGGTCGTTAGCACTGAAGCTTTCTTT.

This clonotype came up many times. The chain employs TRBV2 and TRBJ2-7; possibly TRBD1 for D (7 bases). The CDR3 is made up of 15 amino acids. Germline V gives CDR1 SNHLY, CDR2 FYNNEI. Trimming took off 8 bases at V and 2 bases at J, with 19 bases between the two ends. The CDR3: CASGGAGTDPYEQYF. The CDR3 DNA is TGTGCCAGCGGCGGGGCCGGGACAGACCCCTACGAGCAGTACTTC.

The chain's CDR3 is CASSQMPGQTIPYEQYF. The CDR3 DNA follows: TGTGCCAGCAGCCAAATGCCAGGACAGACAATCCCATACGAGCAGTACTTC. The chain is built from TRBV3-1 and TRBJ2-7; perhaps TRBD1 as D (6 bases). Germline V gives CDR1 LGHDT, CDR2 YNNKEL (reference sequence). V lost 2 bases and J 4 bases, leaving 21 bases between the germline ends. This CDR3 has 17 amino acids.

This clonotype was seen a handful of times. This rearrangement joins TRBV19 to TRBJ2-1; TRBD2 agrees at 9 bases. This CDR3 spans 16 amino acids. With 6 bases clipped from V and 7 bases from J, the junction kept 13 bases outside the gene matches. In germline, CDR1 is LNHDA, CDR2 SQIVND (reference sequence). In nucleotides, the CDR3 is TGTGCCAGTAGGCCGGGACTAGCTGGGGCTTTTAATGAGCAGTTCTTC. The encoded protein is CASRPGLAGAFNEQFF.

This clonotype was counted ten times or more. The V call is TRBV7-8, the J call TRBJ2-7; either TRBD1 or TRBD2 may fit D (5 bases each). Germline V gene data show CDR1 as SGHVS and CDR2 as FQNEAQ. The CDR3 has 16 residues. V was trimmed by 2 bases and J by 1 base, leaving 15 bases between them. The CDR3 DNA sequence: TGTGCCAGCAGCTTACTTCGAGGGACGGGATCCTACGAGCAGTACTTC. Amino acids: CASSLLRGTGSYEQYF.

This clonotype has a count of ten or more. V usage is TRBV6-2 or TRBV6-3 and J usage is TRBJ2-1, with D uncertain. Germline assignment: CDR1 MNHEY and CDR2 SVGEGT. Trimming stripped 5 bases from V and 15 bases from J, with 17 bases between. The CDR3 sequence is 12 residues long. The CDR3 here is CASSEIGRRLFF. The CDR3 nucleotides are TGTGCCAGCAGTGAAATCGGTCGCCGGCTGTTCTTC.

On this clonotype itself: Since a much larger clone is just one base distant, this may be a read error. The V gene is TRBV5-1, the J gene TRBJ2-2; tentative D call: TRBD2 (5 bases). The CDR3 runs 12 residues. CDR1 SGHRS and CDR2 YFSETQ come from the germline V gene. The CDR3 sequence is CASSQNTGELLF. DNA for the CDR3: TGCGCCAGCAGCCAGAACACCGGGGAGCTGCTTTTT. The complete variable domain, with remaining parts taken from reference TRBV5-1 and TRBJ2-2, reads KAGVTQTPRYLIKTRGQQVTLSCSPISGHRSVSWYQQTPGQGLQFLFEYFSETQRNKGNFPGRFSGRQFSNSRSEMNVSTLELGDSALYLCASSQNTGELLFGEGSRLTVL.

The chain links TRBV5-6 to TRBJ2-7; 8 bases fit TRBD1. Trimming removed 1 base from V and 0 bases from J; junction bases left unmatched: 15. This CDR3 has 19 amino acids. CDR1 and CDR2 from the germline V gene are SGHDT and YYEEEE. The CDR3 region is CASSLRRTGIPQSSYEQYF. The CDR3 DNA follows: TGTGCCAGCAGCTTGCGTAGGACAGGGATCCCTCAGAGCTCCTACGAGCAGTACTTC.

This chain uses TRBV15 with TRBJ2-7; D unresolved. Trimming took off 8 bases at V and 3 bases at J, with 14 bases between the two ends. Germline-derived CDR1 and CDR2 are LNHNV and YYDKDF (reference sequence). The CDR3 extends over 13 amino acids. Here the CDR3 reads CATRAPEVYEQYF. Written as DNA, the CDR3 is TGTGCCACCCGCGCCCCTGAGGTCTACGAGCAGTACTTC.

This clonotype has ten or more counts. The CDR3 sequence: CASSLAAAGGRYEQFF. CDR3 bases: TGTGCCAGCAGCTTAGCTGCCGCGGGGGGGCGATATGAGCAGTTCTTC. The rearrangement uses TRBV11-1 and TRBJ2-1; the match to TRBD2 covers 9 bases. With 0 bases clipped from V and 8 bases from J, the junction kept 8 bases outside the gene matches. Germline values: CDR1 SGHAT, CDR2 FQDESV (reference sequence). This CDR3 is 16 amino acids long.

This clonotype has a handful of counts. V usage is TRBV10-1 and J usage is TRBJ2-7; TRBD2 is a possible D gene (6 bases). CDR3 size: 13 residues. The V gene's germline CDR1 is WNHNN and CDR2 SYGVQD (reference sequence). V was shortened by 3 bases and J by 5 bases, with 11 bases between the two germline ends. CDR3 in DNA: TGCGCCAGCAGTGAAGGAGGGAAAAACGAGCAGTACTTC. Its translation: CASSEGGKNEQYF.